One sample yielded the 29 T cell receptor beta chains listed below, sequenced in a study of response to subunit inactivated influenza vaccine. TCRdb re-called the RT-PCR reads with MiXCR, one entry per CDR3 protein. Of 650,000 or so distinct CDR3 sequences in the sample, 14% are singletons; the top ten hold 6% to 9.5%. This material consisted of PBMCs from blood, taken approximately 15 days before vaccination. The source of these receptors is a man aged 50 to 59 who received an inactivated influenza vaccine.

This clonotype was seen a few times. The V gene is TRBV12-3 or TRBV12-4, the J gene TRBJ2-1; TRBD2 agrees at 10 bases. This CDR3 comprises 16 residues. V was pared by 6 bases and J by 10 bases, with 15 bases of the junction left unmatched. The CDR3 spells CASRDLAGGPDSEQFF. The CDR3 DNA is TGTGCCAGCAGAGACTTAGCGGGGGGCCCCGATTCCGAGCAGTTCTTC.

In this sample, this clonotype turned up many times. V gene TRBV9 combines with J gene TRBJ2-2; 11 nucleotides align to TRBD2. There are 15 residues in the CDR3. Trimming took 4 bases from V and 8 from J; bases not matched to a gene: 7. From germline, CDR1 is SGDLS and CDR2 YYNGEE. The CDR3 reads CASSPLAGVSGELFF. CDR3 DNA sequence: TGTGCCAGCAGCCCACTAGCGGGAGTATCTGGGGAGCTGTTTTTT.

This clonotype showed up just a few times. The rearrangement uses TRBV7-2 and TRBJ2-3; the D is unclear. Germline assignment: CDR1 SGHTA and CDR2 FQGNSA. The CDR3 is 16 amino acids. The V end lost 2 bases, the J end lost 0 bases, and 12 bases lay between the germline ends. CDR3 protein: CASSLQGGGSTDTQYF. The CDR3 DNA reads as TGTGCCAGCAGCTTACAAGGCGGCGGCAGCACAGATACGCAGTATTTT. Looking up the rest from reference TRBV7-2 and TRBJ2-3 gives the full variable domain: GAGVSQSPSNKVTEKGKDVELRCDPISGHTALYWYRQSLGQGLEFLIYFQGNSAPDKSGLPSDRFSAERTGGSVSTLTIQRTQQEDSAVYLCASSLQGGGSTDTQYFGPGTRLTVL.

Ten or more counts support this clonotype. CDR3 nucleotide sequence: TGTGCCAGCAGACATGGACAGGGGGCTACAGGAAACACCATATATTTT. Protein: CASRHGQGATGNTIYF. This chain links TRBV12-3 or TRBV12-4 with TRBJ1-3; 11 nucleotides align to TRBD1. This CDR3 is 16 amino acids long. V trimming: 6 bases; J trimming: 4 bases; junction bases outside the gene matches: 8.

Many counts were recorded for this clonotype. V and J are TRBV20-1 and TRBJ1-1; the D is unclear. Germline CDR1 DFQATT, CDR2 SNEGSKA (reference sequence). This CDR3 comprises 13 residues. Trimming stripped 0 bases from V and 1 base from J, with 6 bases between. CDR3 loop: CSARDPQNTEAFF. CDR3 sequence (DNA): TGCAGTGCTAGAGATCCCCAGAACACTGAAGCTTTCTTT.

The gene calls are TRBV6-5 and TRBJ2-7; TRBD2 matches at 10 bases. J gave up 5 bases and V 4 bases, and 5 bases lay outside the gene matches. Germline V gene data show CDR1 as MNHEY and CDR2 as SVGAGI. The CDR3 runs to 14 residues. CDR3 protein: CASSFSSGSHEQYF. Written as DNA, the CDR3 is TGTGCCAGCAGTTTTTCTAGCGGGAGTCACGAGCAGTACTTC.

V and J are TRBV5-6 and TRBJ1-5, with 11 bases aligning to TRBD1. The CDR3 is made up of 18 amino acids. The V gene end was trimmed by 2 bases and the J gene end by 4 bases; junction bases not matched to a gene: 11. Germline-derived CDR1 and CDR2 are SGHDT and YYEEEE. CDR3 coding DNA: TGTGCCAGCAGCTTTGGGACAGGGGGACCCCTTGTTAATCAGCCCCAGCATTTT. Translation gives CASSFGTGGPLVNQPQHF. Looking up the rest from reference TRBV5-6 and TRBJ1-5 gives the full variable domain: DAGVTQSPTHLIKTRGQQVTLRCSPKSGHDTVSWYQQALGQGPQFIFQYYEEEERQRGNFPDRFSGHQFPNYSSELNVNALLLGDSALYLCASSFGTGGPLVNQPQHFGDGTRLSIL.

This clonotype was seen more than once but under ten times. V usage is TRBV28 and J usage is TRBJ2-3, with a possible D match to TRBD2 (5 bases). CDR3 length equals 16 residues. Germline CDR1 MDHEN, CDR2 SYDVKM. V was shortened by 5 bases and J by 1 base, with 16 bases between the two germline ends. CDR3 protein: CASSPVAGLGTDTQYF. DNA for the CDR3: TGTGCCAGCAGTCCGGTCGCGGGTTTGGGCACAGATACGCAGTATTTT.

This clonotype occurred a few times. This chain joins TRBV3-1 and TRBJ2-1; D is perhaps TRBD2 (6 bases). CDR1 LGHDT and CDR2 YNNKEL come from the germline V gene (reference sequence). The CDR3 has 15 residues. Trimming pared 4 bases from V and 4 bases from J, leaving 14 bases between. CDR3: CASSPIGGTYNEQFF. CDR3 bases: TGTGCCAGCAGCCCAATTGGCGGGACTTACAATGAGCAGTTCTTC.

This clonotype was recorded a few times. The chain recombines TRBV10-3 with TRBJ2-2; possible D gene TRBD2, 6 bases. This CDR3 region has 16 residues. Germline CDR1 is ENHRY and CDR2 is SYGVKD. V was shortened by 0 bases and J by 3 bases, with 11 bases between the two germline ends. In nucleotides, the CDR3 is TGTGCCATCAGTGAGTCGTCCGGGACTTACACCGGGGAGCTGTTTTTT. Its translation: CAISESSGTYTGELFF.

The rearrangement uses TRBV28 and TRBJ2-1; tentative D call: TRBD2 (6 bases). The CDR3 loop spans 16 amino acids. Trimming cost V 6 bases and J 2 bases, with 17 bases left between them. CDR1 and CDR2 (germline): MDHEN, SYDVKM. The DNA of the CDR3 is TGTGCCAGCAGCCCGTCCGGGACTCCAACCTACAATGAGCAGTTCTTC. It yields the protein CASSPSGTPTYNEQFF.

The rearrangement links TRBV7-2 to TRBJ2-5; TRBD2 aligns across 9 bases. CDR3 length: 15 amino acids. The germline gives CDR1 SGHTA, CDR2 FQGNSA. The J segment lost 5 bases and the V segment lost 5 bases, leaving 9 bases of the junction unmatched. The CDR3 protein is CASSRLSLAGETQYF. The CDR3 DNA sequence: TGTGCCAGCAGCAGACTCAGCCTAGCGGGGGAGACCCAGTACTTC.

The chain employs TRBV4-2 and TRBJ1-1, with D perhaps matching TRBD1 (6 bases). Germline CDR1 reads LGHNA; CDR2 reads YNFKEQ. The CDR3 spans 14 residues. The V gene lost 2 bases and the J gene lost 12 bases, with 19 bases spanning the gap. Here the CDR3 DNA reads TGTGCCAGCAGCCAAATTGACAGGACCTCTCGATCTTTCTTT. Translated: CASSQIDRTSRSFF.

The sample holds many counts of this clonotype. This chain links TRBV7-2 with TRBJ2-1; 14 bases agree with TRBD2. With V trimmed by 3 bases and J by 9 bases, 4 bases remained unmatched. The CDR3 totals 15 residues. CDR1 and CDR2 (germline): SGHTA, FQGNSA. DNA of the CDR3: TGTGCCAGCAGCTTGACTAGCGGGAGGGCCTCTGAGCAGTTCTTC. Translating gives CASSLTSGRASEQFF.

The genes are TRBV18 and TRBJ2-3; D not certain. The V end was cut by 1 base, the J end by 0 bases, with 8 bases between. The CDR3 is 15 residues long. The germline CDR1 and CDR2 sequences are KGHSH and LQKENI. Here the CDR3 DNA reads TGTGCCAGCTCACCACGGCAGCCCAGCACAGATACGCAGTATTTT. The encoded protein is CASSPRQPSTDTQYF.

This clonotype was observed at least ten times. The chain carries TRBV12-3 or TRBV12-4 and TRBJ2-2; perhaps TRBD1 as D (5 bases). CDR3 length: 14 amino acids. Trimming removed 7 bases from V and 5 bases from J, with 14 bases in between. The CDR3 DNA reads TGTGCCAGCACCACAACCAGGGTGACCGGGGAGCTGTTTTTT. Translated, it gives CASTTTRVTGELFF.

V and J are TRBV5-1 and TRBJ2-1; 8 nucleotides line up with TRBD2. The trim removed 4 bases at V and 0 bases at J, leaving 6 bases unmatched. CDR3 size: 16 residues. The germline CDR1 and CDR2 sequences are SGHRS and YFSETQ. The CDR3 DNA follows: TGCGCCAGCAGCCCCGCGGCGGGGGGCTCCTACAATGAGCAGTTCTTC. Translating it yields CASSPAAGGSYNEQFF.

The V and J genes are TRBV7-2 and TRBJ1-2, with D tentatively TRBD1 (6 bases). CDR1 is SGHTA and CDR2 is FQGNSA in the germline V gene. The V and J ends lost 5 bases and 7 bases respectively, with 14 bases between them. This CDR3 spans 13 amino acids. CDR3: CASSLRGDFGYTF. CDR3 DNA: TGTGCCAGCAGCCTAAGGGGGGATTTTGGCTACACCTTC.

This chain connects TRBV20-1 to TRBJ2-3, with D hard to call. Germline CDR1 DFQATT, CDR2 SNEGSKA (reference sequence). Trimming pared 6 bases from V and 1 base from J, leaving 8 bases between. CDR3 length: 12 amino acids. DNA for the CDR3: TGCAGTGCCCGCCCGGGCACAGATACGCAGTATTTT. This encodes CSARPGTDTQYF.

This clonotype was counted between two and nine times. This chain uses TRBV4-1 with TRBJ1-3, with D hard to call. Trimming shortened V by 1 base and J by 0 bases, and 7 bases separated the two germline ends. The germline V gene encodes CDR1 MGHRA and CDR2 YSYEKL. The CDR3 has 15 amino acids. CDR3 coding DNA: TGCGCCAGCAGCCAAGTCCCGGACTCTGGAAACACCATATATTTT. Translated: CASSQVPDSGNTIYF.

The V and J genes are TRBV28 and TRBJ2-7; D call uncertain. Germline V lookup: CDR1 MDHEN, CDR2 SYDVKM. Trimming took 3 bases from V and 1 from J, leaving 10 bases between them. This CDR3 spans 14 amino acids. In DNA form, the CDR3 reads TGTGCCAGCAGTTTCCTTTATCGTTCCTACGAGCAGTACTTC. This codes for CASSFLYRSYEQYF.

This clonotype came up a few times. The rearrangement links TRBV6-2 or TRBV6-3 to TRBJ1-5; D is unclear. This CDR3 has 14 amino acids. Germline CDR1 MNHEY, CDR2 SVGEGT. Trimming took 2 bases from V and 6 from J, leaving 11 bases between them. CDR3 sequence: CASSYPEYTQPQHF. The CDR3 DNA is TGTGCCAGCAGTTACCCAGAGTACACTCAGCCCCAGCATTTT.

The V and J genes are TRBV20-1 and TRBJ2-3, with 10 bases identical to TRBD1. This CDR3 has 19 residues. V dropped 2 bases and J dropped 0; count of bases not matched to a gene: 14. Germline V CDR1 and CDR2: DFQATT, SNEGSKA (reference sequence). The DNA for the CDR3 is TGCAGTGCTAGACCCTTCTGGGACAGGGGAACTTATAGCACAGATACGCAGTATTTT. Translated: CSARPFWDRGTYSTDTQYF.

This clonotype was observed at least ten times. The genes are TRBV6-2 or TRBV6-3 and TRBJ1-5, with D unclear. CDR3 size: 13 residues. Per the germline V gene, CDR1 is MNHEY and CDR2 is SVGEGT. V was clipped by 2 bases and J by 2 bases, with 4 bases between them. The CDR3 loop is CASSYRGNQPQHF. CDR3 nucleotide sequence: TGTGCCAGCAGTTACAGGGGCAATCAGCCCCAGCATTTT.

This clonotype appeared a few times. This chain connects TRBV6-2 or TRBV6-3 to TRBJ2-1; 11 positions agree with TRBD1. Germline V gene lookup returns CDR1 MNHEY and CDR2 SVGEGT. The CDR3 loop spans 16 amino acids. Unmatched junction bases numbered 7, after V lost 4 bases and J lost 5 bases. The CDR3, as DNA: TGTGCCAGCAGTTCCCCCGGGACAGGGGGGCACAATGAGCAGTTCTTC. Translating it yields CASSSPGTGGHNEQFF.

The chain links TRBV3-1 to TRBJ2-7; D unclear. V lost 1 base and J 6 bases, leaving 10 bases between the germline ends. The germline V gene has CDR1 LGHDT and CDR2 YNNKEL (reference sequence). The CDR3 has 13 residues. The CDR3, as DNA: TGTGCCAGCAGCCAAGGTAGACGACTCGAGCAGTACTTC. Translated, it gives CASSQGRRLEQYF.

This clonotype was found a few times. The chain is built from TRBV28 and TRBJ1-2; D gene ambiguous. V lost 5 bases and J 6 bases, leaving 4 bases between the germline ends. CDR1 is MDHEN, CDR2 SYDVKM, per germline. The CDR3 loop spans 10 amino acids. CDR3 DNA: TGTGCCAGCAGTCGGGATGGCTACACCTTC. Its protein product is CASSRDGYTF.

For the CDR3, the DNA is TGCGCCAGCAGCCAAGGGGAGGCAGCACCTCTCAACTATGGCTACACCTTC. Its protein is CASSQGEAAPLNYGYTF. The rearrangement joins TRBV4-1 to TRBJ1-2; D gene ambiguous. V was trimmed by 1 base and J by 2 bases, leaving 17 bases between them. In germline, CDR1 is MGHRA, CDR2 YSYEKL. The CDR3 spans 17 residues.

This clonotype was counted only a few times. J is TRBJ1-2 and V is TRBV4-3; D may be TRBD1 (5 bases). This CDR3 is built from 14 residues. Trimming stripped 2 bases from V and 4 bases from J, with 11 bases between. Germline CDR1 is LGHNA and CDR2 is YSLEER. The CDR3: CASSQFRAGYGYTF. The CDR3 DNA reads TGCGCCAGCAGCCAATTCAGGGCGGGCTATGGCTACACCTTC.